A selection of T cell receptor beta chains follows, all from one sample in a study of spatial heterogeneity in lung cancer. Using its own MiXCR run on the 5' RACE reads, TCRdb lists one record per CDR3 protein. The data hold about 5,000 distinct CDR3 sequences, with about a sixth observed a single time. The sequencing used normal lung tissue next to the tumor, collected at surgery. The origin of the receptors is a male donor with early-stage non-small cell lung cancer. CDR3s include the opening cysteine and the closing phenylalanine or tryptophan. The order of the fields is J gene, V gene, D gene, clone size, CDR3 DNA, CDR3 protein. The D gene is left open where the match is weak. Part of the rows lack a size; the others show once, few, many or a class for expanded clones.

TRBJ2-7	TRBV27	-	medium-sized	TGTGCCAGCAGTTCCGTCGGGGCCTACCTCTACGAGCAGTACTTC	CASSSVGAYLYEQYF
TRBJ1-1	TRBV10-3	-	-	TGTGCCATGTGGGACATACTCATGGGCACTGAAGCTTTCTTT	CAMWDILMGTEAFF
TRBJ2-3	TRBV20-1	TRBD2	-	TGCAGTGCTCAGACTAGCGGGAGGGCGGGGGATACGCAGTATTTT	CSAQTSGRAGDTQYF
TRBJ1-2	TRBV11-2	-	many	TGTGCCAGCAGCCGAGAGAGCTATGGCTACACCTTC	CASSRESYGYTF
TRBJ1-5	TRBV5-6	-	-	TGTGCCAGCAGCTCGATCGGGCAGGGAACTAGCAATCAGCCCCAGCATTTT	CASSSIGQGTSNQPQHF
TRBJ2-1	TRBV5-1	-	medium-sized	TGCGCCAGCGAGCTAGGCCTTGGGGGTGAGCAGTTCTTC	CASELGLGGEQFF
TRBJ2-5	TRBV28	TRBD1	-	TGTGCCAGCAAACTCCAGGGGGAAGAGACCCAGTACTTC	CASKLQGEETQYF
TRBJ1-2	TRBV12-3/TRBV12-4	TRBD1	-	TGTGCCAGCAGTGTACAGGGGATTACCTATGGCTACACCTTC	CASSVQGITYGYTF
TRBJ2-5	TRBV5-1	-	-	TGCGCCAGCATATCGATGGAGACCCAGTACTTC	CASISMETQYF
TRBJ1-1	TRBV6-5	-	many	TGTGCCAGCAGTTACTCGGGTGAAGCTTTCTTT	CASSYSGEAFF
TRBJ2-4	TRBV10-3	-	many	TGTGCCATCAGCCCCAGTTTAGCCAAAAACATTCAGTACTTC	CAISPSLAKNIQYF
TRBJ2-4	TRBV23-1	TRBD1	medium-sized	TGCGCCAGCAGTCAATACAGCGCAGGGGGCCGAGACATTCAGTACTTC	CASSQYSAGGRDIQYF
TRBJ1-4	TRBV11-2	TRBD1	many	TGTGCCAGCAGCTTAGATGGGGGACAGGGTAACGAAAAACTGTTTTTT	CASSLDGGQGNEKLFF
TRBJ1-1	TRBV6-5	-	medium-sized	TGTGCCAGCAGTTCCACGGCAGGGGACACTGAAGCTTTCTTT	CASSSTAGDTEAFF
TRBJ2-1	TRBV6-5	TRBD1	many	TGTGCCAGCAGTTATCACACCGGACAGGGCGGTGATAATGAGCAGTTCTTC	CASSYHTGQGGDNEQFF
TRBJ2-7	TRBV7-9	-	medium-sized	TGTGCCAGCAGCTTATCAACCACTGGCGATAAGCAGTACTTC	CASSLSTTGDKQYF
TRBJ1-3	TRBV28	-	-	TGTGCCAGCAGTTTATCCCGTAGAGGGAACACCATATATTTT	CASSLSRRGNTIYF
TRBJ2-3	TRBV12-3/TRBV12-4	-	-	TGTGCCAGCAGTTTGGGGGCAGATACGCAGTATTTT	CASSLGADTQYF
TRBJ2-5	TRBV20-1	-	medium-sized	TGCAGTGTTCAGCAGGGGATAGAGACCCAGTACTTC	CSVQQGIETQYF
TRBJ2-3	TRBV5-1	-	medium-sized	TGCGCCAGCAGCATGACGGCCGGCACGCAGTATTTT	CASSMTAGTQYF
TRBJ2-5	TRBV5-4	-	few	TGTGCCAGCAGTTGGATGCGAGGAGCTCAAGAGACCCAGTACTTC	CASSWMRGAQETQYF
TRBJ1-1	TRBV28	-	once	TGTGCCAGCAGTATTGGGGGTAGTGAGTTGACTGAAGCTTTCTTT	CASSIGGSELTEAFF
TRBJ2-2	TRBV13	TRBD1	few	TGTGCCAGCAGCTCAGGGACAGGCACCGGGGAGCTGTTTTTT	CASSSGTGTGELFF
TRBJ2-7	TRBV4-1	TRBD1	-	TGCGCCAGCAGCCGGGACAGGGGATACGAGCAGTACTTC	CASSRDRGYEQYF
TRBJ2-5	TRBV11-3	TRBD1	medium-sized	TGTGCCAGCAGCCAGGGACAGGGGGAATACCAAGAGACCCAGTACTTC	CASSQGQGEYQETQYF
TRBJ2-3	TRBV28	TRBD1	medium-sized	TGTGCCAGCAGTTTAGCTAGAGCGGACAGGGATACGCAGTATTTT	CASSLARADRDTQYF
TRBJ2-7	TRBV12-3/TRBV12-4	TRBD1	-	TGTGCCAGCAGTCCAACCGGGACAGGGGGGTCTTACGAGCAGTACTTC	CASSPTGTGGSYEQYF
TRBJ1-1	TRBV18	TRBD1	medium-sized	TGTGCCAGCTCACCGGGACAGGTCCAGGACACTGAAGCTTTCTTT	CASSPGQVQDTEAFF
TRBJ2-7	TRBV30	TRBD2	many	TGTGCCTGGAGCGGGGGACTAGCGGACTACGAGCAGTACTTC	CAWSGGLADYEQYF
TRBJ2-1	TRBV5-1	-	-	TGCGCCAGCAGCTATAGGCCGGGGACCTACAATGAGCAGTTCTTC	CASSYRPGTYNEQFF
TRBJ2-5	TRBV4-2	TRBD1	-	TGTGCCAGCAGCCCAGGGACAGGTCTGCGAGAGACCCAGTACTTC	CASSPGTGLRETQYF
TRBJ2-5	TRBV25-1	-	-	TGTGCCAGCAGTGAATCTGTCAACCAAGAGACCCAGTACTTC	CASSESVNQETQYF
TRBJ2-2	TRBV7-2	-	-	TGTGCCAGCAGCTTATCGTGGGGCACCGGGGAGCTGTTTTTT	CASSLSWGTGELFF
TRBJ2-7	TRBV20-1	-	many	TGCAGTGCTTTTCCGCTGGGGGGCTACTCCTACGAGCAGTACTTC	CSAFPLGGYSYEQYF
TRBJ2-2	TRBV4-1	TRBD2	medium-sized	TGCGCCAGCAGCCAAGATCCATCTAGCGGGGGGGCCCGCGGTACCGGGGAGCTGTTTTTT	CASSQDPSSGGARGTGELFF
TRBJ2-7	TRBV7-8	-	-	TGTGCCAGCAGCTTAGAACAGGGTCGGTCCGAGCAGTACTTC	CASSLEQGRSEQYF
TRBJ1-1	TRBV5-5	-	few	TGTGCCAGCAGCTTAGTGGGACCTATCACTGAAGCTTTCTTT	CASSLVGPITEAFF
TRBJ2-3	TRBV27	-	many	TGTGCCAGCAGCCTCCAGGGGATGGGCACAGATACGCAGTATTTT	CASSLQGMGTDTQYF
TRBJ2-2	TRBV7-2	-	medium-sized	TGTGCCAGCAGCCCCCGGTCCGGGACTGGCGGGGAGCTGTTTTTT	CASSPRSGTGGELFF
TRBJ1-3	TRBV10-3	TRBD1	medium-sized	TGTGCCATCAGTGGACCGGGACAGGGGTCCCTTTCTGGAAACACCATATATTTT	CAISGPGQGSLSGNTIYF
TRBJ1-2	TRBV28	-	medium-sized	TGTGCCAGCAGTTTATGGGGGGACTATGGCTACACCTTC	CASSLWGDYGYTF
TRBJ1-2	TRBV2	TRBD1	-	TGTGCCAGCAGCCGGGGACAGGGGATCTTCTATGGCTACACCTTC	CASSRGQGIFYGYTF
TRBJ1-1	TRBV3-1	-	medium-sized	TGTGCCAGCAGCCAAGATCAACGTGAAGCTTTCTTT	CASSQDQREAFF
TRBJ2-5	TRBV19	TRBD2	medium-sized	TGTGCCAGCGGGAGGGCCAGAGAGACCCAGTACTTC	CASGRARETQYF
TRBJ2-7	TRBV7-2	TRBD2	few	TGTGCCAGCAGCTTAGCCCCGACTAGCGGGGCGGTAGGGTACTTC	CASSLAPTSGAVGYF
TRBJ2-1	TRBV15	-	-	TGTGCCACCAGCAGAGATCGATTTGGGGAGCAGTTCTTC	CATSRDRFGEQFF
TRBJ1-3	TRBV29-1	-	many	TGCAGCGTTGAAACCGGACGAAACACCATATATTTT	CSVETGRNTIYF
TRBJ1-2	TRBV20-1	-	-	TGCAGTGCTACAGGGATAGCGGGCGGCTACACCTTC	CSATGIAGGYTF
TRBJ2-2	TRBV6-5	-	medium-sized	TGTGCCAGCAGGGGCCTAGGAAGGGGGGAGCTGTTTTTT	CASRGLGRGELFF
TRBJ2-1	TRBV27	TRBD2	-	TGTGCCAGCAGTGGGGGACTAGCGGGTCTTCATGAGCAGTTCTTC	CASSGGLAGLHEQFF
TRBJ1-2	TRBV28	-	-	TGTGCCAGCAGTTTATCCGATATCTCCGACAGGAACTATGGCTACACCTTC	CASSLSDISDRNYGYTF
TRBJ2-6	TRBV6-5	-	medium-sized	TGTGCCAGCAGTGACCGGGACTTGGGCTCTGGGGCCAACGTCCTGACTTTC	CASSDRDLGSGANVLTF
TRBJ2-5	TRBV7-2	-	medium-sized	TGTGCCAGCAGCTTGAGGGGCCGAGAGACCCAGTACTTC	CASSLRGRETQYF
TRBJ2-5	TRBV20-1	TRBD2	-	TGCAGTGGACTAGCGGGTGAGACCCAGTACTTC	CSGLAGETQYF